The sequence of this T cell receptor (beta chain) was determined in a study of cytomegalovirus exposure and HLA in healthy donors. About this clone itself: Its antigen is still unknown.

Use of 60 Vbeta and 13 Jbeta primers characterized the PCR. Produced via immunoSEQ multiplex PCR; TCRdb's table is partial and in-frame only. The sample holds roughly 150,000 clones; about a tenth are singletons and the top ten take approximately 2%. Findings and caveats of the study: Across donors, sequencing depth was assumed by presence/absence analyses to be roughly uniform.

V dropped 5 bases and J dropped 4 bases, with 11 bases sitting between them. The CDR3 is made up of 13 amino acids. The germline CDR1 and CDR2 sequences are SGHTA and FQGNSA. This TCR was recovered from a male donor in good health and CMV-seronegative. Sequenced sample: PBMCs. The V gene is TRBV7-2, the J gene TRBJ1-1, with D hard to call. CDR3 DNA sequence: TGTGCCAGCAGCCCGGGAGGGTCCACTGAAGCTTTCTTT. It yields the protein CASSPGGSTEAFF.